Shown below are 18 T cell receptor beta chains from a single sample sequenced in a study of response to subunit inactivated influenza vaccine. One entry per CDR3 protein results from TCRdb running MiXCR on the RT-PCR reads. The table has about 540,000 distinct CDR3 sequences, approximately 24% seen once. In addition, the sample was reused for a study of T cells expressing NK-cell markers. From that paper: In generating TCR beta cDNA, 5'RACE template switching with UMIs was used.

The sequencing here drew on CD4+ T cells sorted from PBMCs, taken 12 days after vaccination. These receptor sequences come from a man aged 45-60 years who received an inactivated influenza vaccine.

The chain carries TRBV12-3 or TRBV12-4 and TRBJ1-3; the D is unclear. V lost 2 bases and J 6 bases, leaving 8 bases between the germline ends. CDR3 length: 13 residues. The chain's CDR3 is CASSLRNSNTIYF. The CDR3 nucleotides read TGTGCCAGCAGTTTAAGAAATTCAAACACCATATATTTT.

The CDR3, as DNA: TGTGCCAGCAGAGGGCGGACTAGCGGGCCCCGGGAGCAGTTCTTC. Its protein is CASRGRTSGPREQFF. V gene TRBV27 combines with J gene TRBJ2-1; the match to TRBD2 covers 11 bases. Per the germline V gene, CDR1 is MNHEY and CDR2 is SMNVEV (reference sequence). The J segment lost 10 bases and the V segment lost 6 bases, leaving 11 bases of the junction unmatched. CDR3 length: 15 amino acids.

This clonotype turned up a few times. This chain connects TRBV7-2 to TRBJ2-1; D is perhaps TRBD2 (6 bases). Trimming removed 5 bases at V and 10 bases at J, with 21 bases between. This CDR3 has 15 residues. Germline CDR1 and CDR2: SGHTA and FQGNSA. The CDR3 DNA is TGTGCCAGCAGCACCCCGGGACTGTATAGACTCGAGCAGTTCTTC. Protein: CASSTPGLYRLEQFF. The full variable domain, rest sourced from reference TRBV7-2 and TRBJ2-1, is GAGVSQSPSNKVTEKGKDVELRCDPISGHTALYWYRQSLGQGLEFLIYFQGNSAPDKSGLPSDRFSAERTGGSVSTLTIQRTQQEDSAVYLCASSTPGLYRLEQFFGPGTRLTVL.

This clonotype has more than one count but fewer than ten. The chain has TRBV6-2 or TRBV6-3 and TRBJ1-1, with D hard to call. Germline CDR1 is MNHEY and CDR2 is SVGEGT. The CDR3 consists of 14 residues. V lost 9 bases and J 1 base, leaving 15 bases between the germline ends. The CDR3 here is CASWPRARNTEAFF. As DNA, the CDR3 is TGTGCCAGTTGGCCGCGGGCGAGGAACACTGAAGCTTTCTTT.

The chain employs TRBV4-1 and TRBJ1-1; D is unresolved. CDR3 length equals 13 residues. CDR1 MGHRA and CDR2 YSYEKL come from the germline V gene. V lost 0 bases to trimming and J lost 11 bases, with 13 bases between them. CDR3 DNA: TGCGCCAGCAGCCAAGATATGATTACGTCGGCTTTCTTT. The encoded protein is CASSQDMITSAFF.

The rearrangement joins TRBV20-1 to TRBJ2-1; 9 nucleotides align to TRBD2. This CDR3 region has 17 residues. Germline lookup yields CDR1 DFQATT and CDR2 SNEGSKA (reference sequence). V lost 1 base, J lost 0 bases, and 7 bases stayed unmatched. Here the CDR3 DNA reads TGCAGTGCTAGAGTCCTAGCGGGGCTTAGCTCCTACAATGAGCAGTTCTTC. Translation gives CSARVLAGLSSYNEQFF.

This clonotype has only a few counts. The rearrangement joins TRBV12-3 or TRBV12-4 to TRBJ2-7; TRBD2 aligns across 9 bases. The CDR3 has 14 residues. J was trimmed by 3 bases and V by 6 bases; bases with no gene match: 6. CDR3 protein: CASRNSGSGYEQYF. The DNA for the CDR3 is TGTGCCAGCAGGAATAGCGGGAGCGGCTACGAGCAGTACTTC.

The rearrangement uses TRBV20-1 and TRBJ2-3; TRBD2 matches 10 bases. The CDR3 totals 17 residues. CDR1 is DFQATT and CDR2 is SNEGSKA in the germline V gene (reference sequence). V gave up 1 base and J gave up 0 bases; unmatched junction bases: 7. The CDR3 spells CSARGLAGRSSTDTQYF. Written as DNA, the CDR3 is TGCAGTGCTAGAGGACTAGCGGGCAGGTCTAGCACAGATACGCAGTATTTT.

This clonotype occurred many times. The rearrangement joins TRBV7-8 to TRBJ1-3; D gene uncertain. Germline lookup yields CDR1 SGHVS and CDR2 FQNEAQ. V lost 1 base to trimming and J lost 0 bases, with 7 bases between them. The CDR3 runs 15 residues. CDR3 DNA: TGTGCCAGCAGCTTAGGGCCGTTCTCTGGAAACACCATATATTTT. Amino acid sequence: CASSLGPFSGNTIYF.

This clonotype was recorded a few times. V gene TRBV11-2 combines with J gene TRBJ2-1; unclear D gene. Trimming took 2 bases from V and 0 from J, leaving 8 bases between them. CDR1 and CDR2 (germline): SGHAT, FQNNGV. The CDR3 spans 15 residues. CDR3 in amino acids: CASSLTGNSYNEQFF. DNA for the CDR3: TGTGCCAGCAGCTTAACGGGTAACTCCTACAATGAGCAGTTCTTC.

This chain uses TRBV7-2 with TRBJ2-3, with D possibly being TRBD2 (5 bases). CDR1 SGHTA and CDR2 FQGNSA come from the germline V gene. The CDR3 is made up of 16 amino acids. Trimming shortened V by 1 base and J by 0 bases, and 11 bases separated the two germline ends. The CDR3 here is CASSLERRSSTDTQYF. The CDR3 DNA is TGTGCCAGCAGCTTAGAGCGGAGATCTAGCACAGATACGCAGTATTTT.

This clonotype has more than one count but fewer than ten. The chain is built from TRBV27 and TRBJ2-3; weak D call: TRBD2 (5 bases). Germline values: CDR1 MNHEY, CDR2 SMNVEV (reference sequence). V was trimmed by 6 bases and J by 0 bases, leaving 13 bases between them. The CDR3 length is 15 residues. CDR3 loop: CASSPAWTSTDTQYF. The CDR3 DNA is TGTGCCAGCAGCCCTGCTTGGACTAGCACAGATACGCAGTATTTT.

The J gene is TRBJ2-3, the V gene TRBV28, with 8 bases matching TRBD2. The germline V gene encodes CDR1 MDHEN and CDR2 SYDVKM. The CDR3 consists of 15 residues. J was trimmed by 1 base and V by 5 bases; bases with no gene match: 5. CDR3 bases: TGTGCCAGCAGTCTCGGGGGGGCCGGCACAGATACGCAGTATTTT. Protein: CASSLGGAGTDTQYF.

CDR3 DNA: TGCAGTGCGCCCGGGGAGGGGAGGTACGAGCAGTACTTC. Residues: CSAPGEGRYEQYF. V usage is TRBV20-1 and J usage is TRBJ2-7; TRBD2 matches 7 bases. The CDR3 totals 13 residues. V was clipped by 6 bases and J by 4 bases; unmatched bases: 9. Germline lookup yields CDR1 DFQATT and CDR2 SNEGSKA (reference sequence).

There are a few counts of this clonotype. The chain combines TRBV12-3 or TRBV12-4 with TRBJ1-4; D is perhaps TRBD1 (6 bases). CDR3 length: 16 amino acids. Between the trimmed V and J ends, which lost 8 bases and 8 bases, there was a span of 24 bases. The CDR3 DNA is TGTGCCAGCGCTTGGCAATCAGGGGCGAGAGGCGAAAAACTGTTTTTT. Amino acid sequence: CASAWQSGARGEKLFF.

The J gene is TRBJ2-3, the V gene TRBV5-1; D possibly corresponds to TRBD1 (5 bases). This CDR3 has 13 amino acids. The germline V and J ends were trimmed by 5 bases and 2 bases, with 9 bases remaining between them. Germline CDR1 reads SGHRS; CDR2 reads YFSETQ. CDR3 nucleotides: TGCGCCAGCAGAGGGGCTATCACAGATACGCAGTATTTT. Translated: CASRGAITDTQYF.

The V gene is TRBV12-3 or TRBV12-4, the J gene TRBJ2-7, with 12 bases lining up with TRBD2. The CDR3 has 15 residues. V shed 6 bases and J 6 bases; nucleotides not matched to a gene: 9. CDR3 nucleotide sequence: TGTGCCAGCAGGGAACTAGCGGGGGGACCCGGCGAGCAGTACTTC. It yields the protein CASRELAGGPGEQYF.

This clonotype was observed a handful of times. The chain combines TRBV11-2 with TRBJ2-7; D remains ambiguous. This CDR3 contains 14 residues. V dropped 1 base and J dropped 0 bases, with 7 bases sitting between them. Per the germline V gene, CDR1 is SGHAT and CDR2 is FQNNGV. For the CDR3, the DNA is TGTGCCAGCAGCTTAGGATCGGACTCCTACGAGCAGTACTTC. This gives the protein CASSLGSDSYEQYF. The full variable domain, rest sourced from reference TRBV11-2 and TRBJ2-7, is EAGVAQSPRYKIIEKRQSVAFWCNPISGHATLYWYQQILGQGPKLLIQFQNNGVVDDSQLPKDRFSAERLKGVDSTLKIQPAKLEDSAVYLCASSLGSDSYEQYFGPGTRLTVT.